This paragraph reports one TCR beta chain. Each CDR3 protein gets one entry after TCRdb re-called the RACE reads with MiXCR. The table shows about 81,000 distinct CDR3 sequences, with roughly 10% occurring only once. This specimen comes from a study of human T cells and chemical hapten exposure. Study as a whole: An approximately 2 cm by approximately 2 cm inner upper arm patch received 2% DPC for sensitization.

Specified time point: patch test 2, 6 weeks after DPC sensitization. Stated treatment: therapeutic diphenylcyclopropenone sensitization with weekly scalp DPC. V shed 10 bases and J shed 1 base, with 14 bases lying between them. The CDR3 runs to 14 residues. Germline loops: CDR1 LNHDA, CDR2 SQIVND (reference sequence). The sequence came from a woman younger than 45 with alopecia areata. Some clones in this sample may be carry-over from other donors' samples. The material was whole blood, obtained in connection with sensitization to the hapten diphenylcyclopropenone (DPC). The rearrangement joins TRBV19 to TRBJ1-5, with D hard to call. The CDR3 protein is CATVPSGSNQPQHF. In DNA form, the CDR3 reads TGTGCCACCGTACCGTCTGGAAGCAATCAGCCCCAGCATTTT.